Following are 27 T cell receptor beta chains from one sample sequenced in a study of blood T cell repertoires in COVID-19. Repertoires were generated with immunoSEQ multiplex PCR, while TCRdb's copy carries only in-frame clones and drops some. The sample lists more than 20,000 clones; approximately 88% were seen once. The sequenced sample was peripheral blood. Every receptor here comes from a man at least 80 years old with active or convalescent COVID-19.

The chain combines TRBV15 with TRBJ2-7; TRBD2 is a possible D gene (6 bases). The CDR3 is made up of 16 amino acids. Per the germline V gene, CDR1 is LNHNV and CDR2 is YYDKDF (reference sequence). V lost 1 base to trimming and J lost 2 bases, with 15 bases between them. In DNA form, the CDR3 reads TGTGCCACCAGCAGAGTAGCGGAAACTGCTACCTACGAGCAGTACTTC. It yields the protein CATSRVAETATYEQYF.

The rearrangement joins TRBV19 to TRBJ1-1, with 10 bases aligning to TRBD1. The CDR3 totals 15 residues. Germline-derived CDR1 and CDR2 are LNHDA and SQIVND (reference sequence). V shed 5 bases, J shed 4 bases, and the junction held 7 bases outside the gene matches. The CDR3 spells CASSCRDRGGTEAFF. The CDR3 coding sequence is TGTGCCAGTAGTTGTCGGGACAGGGGAGGCACTGAAGCTTTCTTT.

For this clone: Its ends do not fully match the called genes, so a read error is possible. The J gene is TRBJ2-3, the V gene TRBV7-8; D gene ambiguous. Germline V gives CDR1 SGHVS, CDR2 FQNEAQ. The CDR3 consists of 13 residues. CDR3 sequence: CASTNRGERVKVF. CDR3 nucleotides: TGTGCCAGCACCAACCGCGGAGAACGGGTTAAAGTTTTT.

This clone has a single count. The J gene is TRBJ2-7, the V gene TRBV28, with D unresolved. Per the germline V gene, CDR1 is MDHEN and CDR2 is SYDVKM. The CDR3 consists of 13 residues. With 3 bases removed from V and 9 bases from J, the gap between germline ends came to 15 bases. CDR3 sequence reads: CASSFGSVLGQYF. The CDR3 bases are TGTGCCAGCAGTTTCGGGTCTGTTCTTGGGCAGTACTTC.

V gene TRBV18 combines with J gene TRBJ2-2; TRBD2 aligns across 11 bases. The V and J ends lost 3 bases and 2 bases, in that order; junction bases with no gene match: 8. Germline CDR1 reads KGHSH; CDR2 reads LQKENI. CDR3 length equals 18 residues. DNA for the CDR3: TGTGCCAGCTCACCTAGCTCTAGCGGGGGGCTCAACACCGGGGAGCTGTTTTTT. Protein product: CASSPSSSGGLNTGELFF.

This chain uses TRBV29-1 with TRBJ1-4; a possible D gene is TRBD1 (6 bases). This CDR3 is built from 14 residues. Trimming pared 4 bases from V and 8 bases from J, leaving 17 bases between. Germline V lookup: CDR1 SQVTM, CDR2 ANQGSEA. The DNA for the CDR3 is TGCAGCGTTGCAAAACCGGGACAAACCGAAAAACTGTTTTTT. It specifies CSVAKPGQTEKLFF.

Relative to its sample, this clone is hyperexpanded. The chain couples TRBV2 to TRBJ1-1; tentatively, D is TRBD1 (5 bases). V lost 3 bases and J lost 6, with 11 bases in between. CDR1 is SNHLY and CDR2 is FYNNEI in the germline V gene. The CDR3 extends over 13 amino acids. The CDR3 sequence is CASSDGGVAEAFF. CDR3 DNA: TGTGCCAGCAGTGATGGGGGGGTGGCTGAAGCTTTCTTT.

This chain joins TRBV9 and TRBJ1-2; tentatively, D is TRBD1 (5 bases). The length of the CDR3 is 14 residues. Germline V gene lookup returns CDR1 SGDLS and CDR2 YYNGEE. With 0 bases removed from V and 2 bases from J, the gap between germline ends came to 8 bases. The CDR3 loop reads CASSVAEGNYGYTF. The CDR3 nucleotides read TGTGCCAGCAGCGTAGCGGAGGGGAACTATGGCTACACCTTC.

The rearrangement joins TRBV11-2 to TRBJ1-1; unclear D gene. The CDR3 length is 12 residues. Trimming removed 5 bases at V and 1 base at J, with 5 bases between. In germline, CDR1 is SGHAT, CDR2 FQNNGV. CDR3 DNA: TGTGCCAGCAGCCCGCGGAACACTGAAGCTTTCTTT. Its translation is CASSPRNTEAFF. Full variable domain (remainder filled in from reference TRBV11-2 and TRBJ1-1): EAGVAQSPRYKIIEKRQSVAFWCNPISGHATLYWYQQILGQGPKLLIQFQNNGVVDDSQLPKDRFSAERLKGVDSTLKIQPAKLEDSAVYLCASSPRNTEAFFGQGTRLTVV.

The chain is built from TRBV7-2 and TRBJ2-1; 10 bases map to TRBD2. The CDR3 is 14 amino acids. Losses at the gene ends were 1 base for V and 9 bases for J; bases not matched to a gene: 3. Germline V CDR1 and CDR2: SGHTA, FQGNSA. The CDR3 spells CASSLGGTSVEQFF. CDR3 nucleotide sequence: TGTGCCAGCAGCTTAGGGGGGACTAGCGTTGAGCAGTTCTTC.

This chain joins TRBV6-5 and TRBJ1-5; 10 nucleotides line up with TRBD1. The CDR3 loop spans 16 amino acids. The V segment lost 0 bases and the J segment 6 bases; nucleotides outside the gene matches: 5. Germline CDR1 MNHEY, CDR2 SVGAGI. DNA of the CDR3: TGTGCCAGCAGTTACTCCGGGACAGGGGTCGGTCAGCCCCAGCATTTT. Its protein is CASSYSGTGVGQPQHF.

CDR3 residues: CASSATGFSGNTIYF. CDR3 coding DNA: TGTGCCAGCAGTGCAACAGGGTTCTCTGGAAACACCATATATTTT. The chain carries TRBV6-6 and TRBJ1-3, with a tentative D call TRBD1 (6 bases). Germline CDR1 and CDR2: MNHNY and SVGAGI (reference sequence). There are 15 residues in the CDR3. V was clipped by 5 bases and J by 0 bases, with 11 bases between them.

CDR3 in amino acids: CAISPTSGTPYEQYF. The CDR3 region has the DNA TGTGCCATCAGCCCGACTAGCGGGACCCCCTACGAGCAGTACTTC. The rearrangement joins TRBV10-3 to TRBJ2-7, with TRBD2 matching 11 bases. V lost 6 bases to trimming and J lost 2 bases; unmatched junction nucleotides: 6. The V gene's germline CDR1 is ENHRY and CDR2 SYGVKD. The CDR3 has 15 residues.

The rearrangement links TRBV2 to TRBJ2-7, with a tentative D call TRBD1 (6 bases). V was pared by 6 bases and J by 7 bases, with 19 bases between. This CDR3 has 14 amino acids. Germline-derived CDR1 and CDR2 are SNHLY and FYNNEI. CDR3 protein: CASSRQAILWEQYF. CDR3 in DNA: TGTGCCAGCAGCCGACAGGCCATCCTTTGGGAGCAGTACTTC.

A few counts support this clone. This rearrangement joins TRBV6-1 to TRBJ2-7; TRBD1 matches 12 bases. Germline CDR1 and CDR2: MNHNS and SASEGT. This CDR3 region has 17 residues. J lost 7 bases, V lost 2 bases, and 12 bases had no gene match. The CDR3: CASSEIPPGTGGSEQYF. The CDR3, as DNA: TGTGCCAGCAGTGAAATTCCCCCCGGGACAGGGGGCAGTGAGCAGTACTTC.

This chain joins TRBV5-1 and TRBJ2-3; 7 nucleotides agree with TRBD1. The germline gives CDR1 SGHRS, CDR2 YFSETQ. J gave up 2 bases and V 0 bases, and 9 bases lay outside the gene matches. The CDR3 contains 17 residues. CDR3 loop: CASSLASGQATTDTQYF. The DNA of the CDR3 is TGCGCCAGCAGCTTGGCCAGTGGACAGGCTACCACAGATACGCAGTATTTT.

The V and J genes are TRBV5-1 and TRBJ2-7; 9 nucleotides line up with TRBD1. This CDR3 is 15 amino acids long. The germline V gene encodes CDR1 SGHRS and CDR2 YFSETQ. V shed 3 bases, J shed 0 bases, and the junction held 4 bases outside the gene matches. As DNA, the CDR3 is TGCGCCAGCAGCTGGGGACAGGGAAGCTCCTACGAGCAGTACTTC. Translating gives CASSWGQGSSYEQYF.

The J gene is TRBJ1-2, the V gene TRBV6-5; 9 positions agree with TRBD1. Germline CDR1 and CDR2: MNHEY and SVGAGI. This CDR3 is 14 amino acids long. The ends lost 5 bases at V and 3 bases at J; junction bases unmatched: 4. The DNA for the CDR3 is TGTGCCAGCAGTCCAGACAGGGGGGACTATGGCTACACCTTC. Translation gives CASSPDRGDYGYTF.

This clone has just one count. CDR3 residues: CASSRTTGTYNEQFF. For the CDR3, the DNA is TGTGCCAGCTCACGAACGACAGGTACCTACAATGAGCAGTTCTTC. The chain has TRBV18 and TRBJ2-1, with D perhaps TRBD1 (6 bases). CDR3 length: 15 amino acids. Germline V gene data show CDR1 as KGHSH and CDR2 as LQKENI. V was pared by 4 bases and J by 2 bases, with 12 bases between.

The rearrangement links TRBV27 to TRBJ1-1; 7 bases are shared with TRBD1. V was clipped by 5 bases and J by 2 bases; unmatched bases: 8. This CDR3 has 15 residues. Germline lookup yields CDR1 MNHEY and CDR2 SMNVEV (reference sequence). The CDR3 DNA reads TGTGCCAGCAGTAGCACAGGGGCCGGAAACACTGAAGCTTTCTTT. Translating gives CASSSTGAGNTEAFF.

The chain couples TRBV2 to TRBJ1-1; a weak D match, TRBD1 (5 bases). The CDR3 runs 10 residues. Trimming left V 6 bases short and J 8 bases short, with 7 bases between. Germline assignment: CDR1 SNHLY and CDR2 FYNNEI. CDR3 sequence (DNA): TGTGCCAGCAGGAAGGGGGAAGCTTTCTTT. Amino acid sequence: CASRKGEAFF.

This rearrangement joins TRBV5-1 to TRBJ1-4; weak D call: TRBD1 (5 bases). V lost 0 bases, J lost 0 bases, and 9 bases lay in between. The CDR3 contains 16 residues. Germline V gives CDR1 SGHRS, CDR2 YFSETQ. CDR3 amino acids: CASSLVGASTNEKLFF. CDR3 bases: TGCGCCAGCAGCTTGGTAGGGGCATCAACTAATGAAAAACTGTTTTTT.

This clone was counted a single time. The chain recombines TRBV7-3 with TRBJ2-5, with 7 bases matching TRBD2. V shed 4 bases, J shed 2 bases, and the junction held 7 bases outside the gene matches. CDR1 SGHTA and CDR2 FQGTGA come from the germline V gene. This CDR3 has 15 amino acids. In nucleotides, the CDR3 is TGTGCCAGCAGCTCCATACGGGGGGAACAAGAGACCCAGTACTTC. Its protein product is CASSSIRGEQETQYF.

V usage is TRBV19 and J usage is TRBJ2-2; 13 nucleotides line up with TRBD2. The CDR3 is made up of 17 amino acids. Germline CDR1 is LNHDA and CDR2 is SQIVND (reference sequence). Unmatched junction bases numbered 4, after V lost 5 bases and J lost 1 base. CDR3 sequence (DNA): TGTGCCAGTAGTGCCTGGACTAGCGGGAGGAACACCGGGGAGCTGTTTTTT. Translating gives CASSAWTSGRNTGELFF.

The rearrangement uses TRBV18 and TRBJ1-3, with D hard to call. V was pared by 4 bases and J by 0 bases, with 10 bases between. From germline, CDR1 is KGHSH and CDR2 LQKENI. There are 15 residues in the CDR3. The CDR3 DNA reads as TGTGCCAGCTCACGCACAGTTAACTCTGGAAACACCATATATTTT. This sequence encodes CASSRTVNSGNTIYF.

This sequence joins TRBV6-5 and TRBJ1-2; D may be TRBD1 (6 bases). The CDR3 has 15 amino acids. V was clipped by 4 bases and J by 6 bases, with 18 bases between them. Germline V gives CDR1 MNHEY, CDR2 SVGAGI. The CDR3 protein is CASSSPGQRLHGYTF. The CDR3, as DNA: TGTGCCAGCAGTTCCCCCGGACAGAGGCTGCATGGCTACACCTTC.

The chain uses TRBV3-1 (or the pseudogene TRBV3-2) and TRBJ1-4; no clear D. Germline V CDR1 and CDR2: LGHDT, YNNKEL (reference sequence). The CDR3 has 13 amino acids. Trimming shortened V by 4 bases and J by 0 bases, and 3 bases separated the two germline ends. CDR3 coding DNA: TGTGCCAGCAGCCGAGCAACTAATGAAAAACTGTTTTTT. It translates to CASSRATNEKLFF.